This entry lists 9 T cell receptor beta chains sequenced from one sample in a study of shared clonotypes between healthy human individuals (dated by TCRdb to 2018 to 2021). Library preparation was by the immunoSEQ multiplex PCR assay. TCRdb provides this immuneACCESS table in a form limited to in-frame rearrangements. Some clones are lacking; in checked studies, under half of them reflect an unresolved V gene, and why the rest are absent is not known. A total of 2.5 million or so clones appear in this sample, around nine tenths of them only once. The ten largest clones capture around 0.14% of the sample. The sequencing input was naive CD4+ T cells sorted from blood. The cell subset or site label corresponds to: CD45RA+ positively selected. These receptors were obtained from a young man in good health.

The chain is built from TRBV5-1 and TRBJ2-5, with 10 bases that match TRBD1. The length of the CDR3 is 17 residues. The ends lost 4 bases at V and 7 bases at J; junction bases unmatched: 16. Germline CDR1 SGHRS, CDR2 YFSETQ. The CDR3 nucleotides are TGCGCCAGCAGCCGCCACACCATGACAGGGGGCGAGGGGACCCAGTACTTC. It is translated as CASSRHTMTGGEGTQYF. Full variable domain (remainder filled in from reference TRBV5-1 and TRBJ2-5): KAGVTQTPRYLIKTRGQQVTLSCSPISGHRSVSWYQQTPGQGLQFLFEYFSETQRNKGNFPGRFSGRQFSNSRSEMNVSTLELGDSALYLCASSRHTMTGGEGTQYFGPGTRLLVL.

This clone was picked up a small number of times. Other DNA sequences in this sample translate to the same CDR3. This chain connects TRBV5-5 to TRBJ1-1, with a weak D call TRBD1 (5 bases). This CDR3 region has 13 residues. Germline CDR1 SGHKS, CDR2 YYEKEE (reference sequence). Deletions cut 5 bases from V and 1 base from J, with 9 bases between. In DNA form, the CDR3 reads TGTGCCAGCAGTCAAGACAGGAACACTGAAGCTTTCTTT. Translating gives CASSQDRNTEAFF.

A single count supports this clone. The junction shows a germline mismatch at one end, possibly a read error. V and J are TRBV6-5 and TRBJ2-1, with D perhaps TRBD1 (5 bases). The V gene's germline CDR1 is MNHEY and CDR2 SVGAGI. This CDR3 contains 12 residues. The chain's CDR3 is CASSSQGNGQFF. DNA of the CDR3: TGTGCCAGCAGTTCCCAGGGCAATGGGCAGTTCTTC.

This sequence joins TRBV7-2 and TRBJ2-2, with D maybe TRBD2 (6 bases). In germline, CDR1 is SGHTA, CDR2 FQGNSA. V was pared by 7 bases and J by 4 bases, with 19 bases between. This CDR3 contains 16 residues. CDR3 DNA sequence: TGTGCCAGCACCAGCTGGGGTAGCGGAGCCACCGGGGAGCTGTTTTTT. This encodes CASTSWGSGATGELFF. The variable domain in full, completed from reference TRBV7-2 and TRBJ2-2, reads GAGVSQSPSNKVTEKGKDVELRCDPISGHTALYWYRQSLGQGLEFLIYFQGNSAPDKSGLPSDRFSAERTGGSVSTLTIQRTQQEDSAVYLCASTSWGSGATGELFFGEGSRLTVL.

The chain couples TRBV6-6 to TRBJ1-3; possibly TRBD1 for D (5 bases). Germline CDR1 is MNHNY and CDR2 is SVGAGI (reference sequence). The germline V and J ends were trimmed by 8 bases and 0 bases, with 17 bases remaining between them. This CDR3 spans 16 amino acids. The CDR3 is CASSTGQGHSGNTIYF. The DNA of the CDR3 is TGTGCCAGCTCTACCGGTCAGGGTCACTCTGGAAACACCATATATTTT.

The chain couples TRBV19 to TRBJ2-7; D remains unclear. Germline loops: CDR1 LNHDA, CDR2 SQIVND (reference sequence). The V gene lost 4 bases and the J gene lost 4 bases, with 17 bases spanning the gap. The CDR3 loop spans 15 amino acids. CDR3 bases: TGTGCCAGTAGTACCGAACTAAGTTCCGCTTACGAGCAGTACTTC. Its translation: CASSTELSSAYEQYF.

The rearrangement links TRBV2 to TRBJ1-3, with D possibly being TRBD1 (6 bases). Germline assignment: CDR1 SNHLY and CDR2 FYNNEI. V dropped 4 bases and J dropped 5 bases, with 12 bases sitting between them. This CDR3 region has 14 residues. CDR3 in DNA: TGTGCCAGCAGTGGGGGGGGACAAAGAAACACCATATATTTT. Its translation is CASSGGGQRNTIYF.

This clone occurred once. This sequence joins TRBV5-1 and TRBJ1-6, with TRBD1 as a possible D gene (5 bases). Germline assignment: CDR1 SGHRS and CDR2 YFSETQ. V was trimmed by 4 bases and J by 5 bases, leaving 13 bases between them. This CDR3 is built from 15 residues. CDR3: CASSPGTADNSPLHF. For the CDR3, the DNA is TGCGCCAGCAGCCCGGGGACGGCCGATAATTCACCCCTCCACTTT. The full variable domain, rest sourced from reference TRBV5-1 and TRBJ1-6, is KAGVTQTPRYLIKTRGQQVTLSCSPISGHRSVSWYQQTPGQGLQFLFEYFSETQRNKGNFPGRFSGRQFSNSRSEMNVSTLELGDSALYLCASSPGTADNSPLHFGNGTRLTVT.

This clone came up once. The genes are TRBV18 and TRBJ2-7; 10 nucleotides line up with TRBD1. Germline CDR1 and CDR2: KGHSH and LQKENI. The CDR3 consists of 16 residues. Trimming took 4 bases from V and 1 from J; bases not matched to a gene: 7. The CDR3 protein is CASSLGPGQGSYEQYF. The DNA of the CDR3 is TGTGCCAGCTCACTGGGGCCGGGACAGGGGTCCTACGAGCAGTACTTC.